This T cell receptor (beta chain) was observed in a study of breast tumors, draining lymph nodes, adjacent tissues. This clonotype was seen once. Its target is unknown. A clone one base away is much larger, so this may be a read error. The conserved phenylalanine or tryptophan is not found at the CDR3 terminus, so this likely reflects a read error. Per germline, CDR1 MGHDK and CDR2 SYGVNS. The V end was cut by 6 bases, the J end by 8 bases, with 7 bases between. This CDR3 has 11 amino acids. Overall study findings and caveats: Findings are consistent with lymph node origin and intratumoral expansion of most tumor T cells. Tumor TCR diversity was below lymph nodes but above nontumor tissue. Tumor T cell lymph node origin was a supported hypothesis, not proven. Tumor and nontumor repertoires were significantly more similar in luminal-like than in basal-like breast cancer.

TCRdb re-called the multiplex PCR reads through MiXCR, storing one row per CDR3 protein. Of around 120,000 distinct CDR3 sequences in the sample, about 20% were seen once. Breast cancer patients provided tissue from their axillary draining lymph nodes. The material sequenced was axillary lymph node tissue. The chain has TRBV25-1 and TRBJ1-4; D unclear. The origin of this receptor is a female donor with breast cancer. Some clones in this sample may be carry-over from other donors' samples. CDR3: CASRVQEKLFS. CDR3 DNA sequence: TGTGCCAGCAGGGTGCAAGAAAAACTGTTTTCT.